This is a list of T cell receptor beta chains from one sample in a study of blood T cell repertoires in COVID-19. Some clones are missing from TCRdb's copy, which holds only in-frame ones; the method was immunoSEQ multiplex PCR. The table records more than 150,000 clones, 80% to 90% of them present only once. The source material was peripheral blood. Source of these receptors: a woman in her 70s with acute or convalescent COVID-19. Both conserved end residues are part of each CDR3. A D gene is named only where the DNA matches it firmly. Clone size appears in some rows only: once, few, many, or a class for an expanded clone.

V	length	D	J	size	CDR3	DNA
TRBV12-1	17	NA	TRBJ2-5	NA	CASSSETLTGTRETQYF	TGTGCCAGCAGCTCAGAGACTCTGACAGGGACGCGAGAGACCCAGTACTTC
TRBV4-2	16	TRBD2	TRBJ2-4	NA	CASSQETTSSMNIQYF	TGTGCCAGCAGCCAAGAAACGACTAGCAGTATGAACATTCAGTACTTC
TRBV5-6	15	NA	TRBJ2-3	NA	CASSLEDSSTDTQYF	TGTGCCAGCAGCTTAGAGGATTCTAGCACAGATACGCAGTATTTT
TRBV6-1	19	NA	TRBJ1-5	NA	CASSEGETGRALSNQPQHF	TGTGCCAGCAGTGAAGGCGAAACGGGGAGGGCCCTTAGCAATCAGCCCCAGCATTTT
TRBV6-5	16	TRBD2	TRBJ2-1	NA	CASSYGGGEAYNEQFF	TGTGCCAGCAGTTACGGGGGAGGGGAGGCCTACAATGAGCAGTTCTTC
TRBV7-9	15	TRBD1	TRBJ1-1	NA	CASSLWGQGRTEAFF	TGTGCCAGCAGCTTATGGGGACAGGGAAGGACTGAAGCTTTCTTT
TRBV9	14	TRBD1	TRBJ1-2	NA	CASSASGTGGGYTF	TGTGCCAGCAGCGCCTCCGGGACAGGGGGGGGCTACACCTTC
TRBV7-2	15	TRBD2	TRBJ2-5	NA	CASSPGLAGIETQYF	TGTGCCAGCAGCCCCGGTCTAGCGGGGATAGAGACCCAGTACTTC
TRBV6-5	14	NA	TRBJ2-6	NA	CASSRASGANVLTF	TGTGCCAGCAGTAGAGCTTCTGGGGCCAACGTCCTGACTTTC
TRBV15	14	NA	TRBJ2-5	NA	CATSGQWAQETQYF	TGTGCCACCAGCGGCCAATGGGCTCAAGAGACCCAGTACTTC
TRBV4-2	16	TRBD1	TRBJ1-1	NA	CASSQELGQRNTEAFF	TGTGCCAGCAGCCAAGAGCTGGGACAGCGTAACACTGAAGCTTTCTTT
TRBV5-6	15	TRBD1	TRBJ1-1	NA	CASSRGVPGGWVAFF	TGTGCCAGCAGTAGAGGTGTCCCAGGGGGTTGGGTAGCTTTCTTT
TRBV5-4	14	TRBD2	TRBJ2-1	once	CASSYPGGNNEQFF	TGTGCCAGCAGCTACCCGGGGGGAAACAATGAGCAGTTCTTC
TRBV30	18	TRBD1	TRBJ1-2	NA	CAWTKGGTGSVLAYGYTF	TGTGCCTGGACCAAGGGAGGGACAGGGTCTGTTCTTGCCTATGGCTACACCTTC
TRBV6-1	13	NA	TRBJ1-6	NA	CASRTAGGLPLHF	TGTGCCAGCAGGACAGCGGGGGGGTTGCCCCTCCACTTT
TRBV6-4	16	NA	TRBJ2-1	NA	CASSDLGTLAKNEQFF	TGTGCCAGCAGTGACCTCGGGACTCTCGCAAAGAATGAGCAGTTCTTC
TRBV7-9	16	TRBD1	TRBJ2-5	NA	CASSLGDSLEQETQYF	TGTGCCAGCAGCTTAGGGGACAGCCTAGAGCAAGAGACCCAGTACTTC
TRBV6-5	13	TRBD1	TRBJ1-2	NA	CASTWTGSYGYTF	TGTGCCAGCACCTGGACAGGGTCCTATGGCTACACCTTC
TRBV18	16	NA	TRBJ2-5	NA	CASSPSLTTRQETQYF	TGTGCCAGCTCACCCTCTCTGACAACTCGTCAAGAGACCCAGTACTTC
TRBV19	14	NA	TRBJ1-1	NA	CASSIPARRTEAFF	TGTGCCAGTAGTATACCGGCGAGGAGAACTGAAGCTTTCTTT